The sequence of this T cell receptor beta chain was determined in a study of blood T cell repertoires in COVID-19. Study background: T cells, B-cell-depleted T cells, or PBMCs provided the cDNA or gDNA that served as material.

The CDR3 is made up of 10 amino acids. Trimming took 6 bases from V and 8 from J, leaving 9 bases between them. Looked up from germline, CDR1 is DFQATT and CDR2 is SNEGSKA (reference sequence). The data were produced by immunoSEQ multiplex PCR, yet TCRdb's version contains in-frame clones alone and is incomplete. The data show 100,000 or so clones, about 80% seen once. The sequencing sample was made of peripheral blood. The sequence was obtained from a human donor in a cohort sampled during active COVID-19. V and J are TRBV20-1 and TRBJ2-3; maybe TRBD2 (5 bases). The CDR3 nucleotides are TGCAGTGCCGAAGCGGTTACGCAGTATTTT. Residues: CSAEAVTQYF.